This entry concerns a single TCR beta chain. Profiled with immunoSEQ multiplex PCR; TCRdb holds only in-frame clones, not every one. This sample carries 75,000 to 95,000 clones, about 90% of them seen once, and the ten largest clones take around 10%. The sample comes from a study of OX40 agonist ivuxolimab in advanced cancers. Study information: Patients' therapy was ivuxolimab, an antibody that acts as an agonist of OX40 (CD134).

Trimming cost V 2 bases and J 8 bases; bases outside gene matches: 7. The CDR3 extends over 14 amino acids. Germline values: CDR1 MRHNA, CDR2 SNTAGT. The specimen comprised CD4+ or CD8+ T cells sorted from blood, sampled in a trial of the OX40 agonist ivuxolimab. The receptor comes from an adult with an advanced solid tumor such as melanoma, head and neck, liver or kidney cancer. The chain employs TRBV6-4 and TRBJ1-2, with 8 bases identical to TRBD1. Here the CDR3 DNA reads TGTGCCAGCAGTGACGACGCCGGGACAGGAGGCTACACCTTC. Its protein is CASSDDAGTGGYTF.